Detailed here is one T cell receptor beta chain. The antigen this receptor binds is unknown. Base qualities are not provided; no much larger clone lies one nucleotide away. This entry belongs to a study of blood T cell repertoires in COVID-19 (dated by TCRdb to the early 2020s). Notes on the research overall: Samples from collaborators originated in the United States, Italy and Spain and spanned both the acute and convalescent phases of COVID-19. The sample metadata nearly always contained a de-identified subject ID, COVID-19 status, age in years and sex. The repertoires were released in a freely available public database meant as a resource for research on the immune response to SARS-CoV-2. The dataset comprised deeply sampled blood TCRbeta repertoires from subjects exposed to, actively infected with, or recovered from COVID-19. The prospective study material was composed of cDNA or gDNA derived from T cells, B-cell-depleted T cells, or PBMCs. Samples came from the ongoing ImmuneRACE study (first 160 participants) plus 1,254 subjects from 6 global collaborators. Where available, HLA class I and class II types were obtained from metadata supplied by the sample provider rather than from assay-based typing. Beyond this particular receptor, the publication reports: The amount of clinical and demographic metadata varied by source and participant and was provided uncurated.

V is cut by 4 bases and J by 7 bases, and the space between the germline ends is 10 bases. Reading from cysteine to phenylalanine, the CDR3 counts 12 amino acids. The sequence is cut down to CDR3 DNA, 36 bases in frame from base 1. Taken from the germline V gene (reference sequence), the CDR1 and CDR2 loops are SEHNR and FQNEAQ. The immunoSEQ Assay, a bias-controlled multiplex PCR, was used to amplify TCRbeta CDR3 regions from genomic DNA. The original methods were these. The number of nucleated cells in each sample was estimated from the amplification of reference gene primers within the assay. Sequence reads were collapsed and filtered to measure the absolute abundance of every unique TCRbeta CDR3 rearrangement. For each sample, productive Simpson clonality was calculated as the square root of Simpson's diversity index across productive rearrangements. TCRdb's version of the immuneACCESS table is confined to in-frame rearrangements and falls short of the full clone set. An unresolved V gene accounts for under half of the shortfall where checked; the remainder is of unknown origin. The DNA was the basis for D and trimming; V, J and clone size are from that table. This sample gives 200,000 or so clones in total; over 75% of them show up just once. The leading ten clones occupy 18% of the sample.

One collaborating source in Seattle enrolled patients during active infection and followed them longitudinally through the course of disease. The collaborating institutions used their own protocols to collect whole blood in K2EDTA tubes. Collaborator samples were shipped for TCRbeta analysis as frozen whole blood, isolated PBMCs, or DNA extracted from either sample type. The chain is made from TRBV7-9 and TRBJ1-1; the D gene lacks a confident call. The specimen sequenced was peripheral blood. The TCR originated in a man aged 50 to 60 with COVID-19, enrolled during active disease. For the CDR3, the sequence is CASSSLNYEAFF. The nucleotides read TGTGCCAGCAGCTCCCTCAACTATGAAGCTTTCTTT.